This TCR beta chain comes out of a study of early T cells in non-severe SARS-CoV-2 infection. Whole-study context: Chains were not paired, and sequencing was done on bulk RNA from unsorted whole blood.

Broader study findings: CD4 and private specificities were missed by VDJdb matching, which favored anti-spike CD8 responses.

The CDR3 length is 15 residues. Germline-derived CDR1 and CDR2 are SGHAT and FQDESV (reference sequence). V was pared by 3 bases and J by 3 bases, with 5 bases of the junction left unmatched. This clonotype came up many times. Antigen specificity is unknown. Researchers tagged individual cDNA molecules with unique molecular identifiers. TCRdb re-called the 5' RACE reads through MiXCR, storing one row per CDR3 protein. The sample contains about 60,000 distinct CDR3 sequences, around 5.6% of which appear only once. The receptor was isolated from an adult who was a healthcare worker with PCR-confirmed SARS-CoV-2 infection or an uninfected control (not recorded which). The genes are TRBV11-1 and TRBJ1-1; 9 nucleotides match TRBD1. Sequences were obtained from whole blood. The CDR3 region has the DNA TGTGCCAGCAGCTTGGGGGGACAGGGTTACACTGAAGCTTTCTTT. Protein sequence: CASSLGGQGYTEAFF.